The next 30 T cell receptor beta chains were all read from a single sample in a study of PD-1 blockade in classical Hodgkin lymphoma. Produced via immunoSEQ multiplex PCR; TCRdb's table is partial and in-frame only. The profile shows about 110,000 clones, approximately 89% of them singletons. The time point denotes: cycle 4 day 1 (C4D1), after 6 weeks of nivolumab. Autologous stem cell transplantation was followed by relapse in every patient, and brentuximab vedotin exposure varied. This specimen was peripheral blood mononuclear cells (PBMCs), taken before the fourth cycle of nivolumab. The receptors shown here come from a human donor with classical Hodgkin lymphoma.

This chain uses TRBV18 with TRBJ1-2, with TRBD1 matching over 8 bases. CDR3 length: 15 residues. V lost 4 bases and J lost 4; bases outside the gene matches: 8. Germline values: CDR1 KGHSH, CDR2 LQKENI. DNA of the CDR3: TGTGCCAGCTCACAAGGACAGGGTTTCGGCTATGGCTACACCTTC. It yields the protein CASSQGQGFGYGYTF.

V and J are TRBV5-4 and TRBJ2-7; the match to TRBD1 covers 7 bases. The CDR3 has 14 amino acids. The germline V gene encodes CDR1 SGHNT and CDR2 YYREEE (reference sequence). Trimming cost V 4 bases and J 6 bases; bases outside gene matches: 10. The CDR3 spells CASSAVSAGGEQYF. In nucleotides, the CDR3 is TGTGCCAGCAGCGCGGTTTCGGCAGGGGGCGAGCAGTACTTC. Complete variable domain (other parts from reference TRBV5-4 and TRBJ2-7): ETGVTQSPTHLIKTRGQQVTLRCSSQSGHNTVSWYQQALGQGPQFIFQYYREEENGRGNFPPRFSGLQFPNYSSELNVNALELDDSALYLCASSAVSAGGEQYFGPGTRLTVT.

This chain links TRBV9 with TRBJ2-3, with a possible D match to TRBD2 (5 bases). From germline, CDR1 is SGDLS and CDR2 YYNGEE. This CDR3 region has 15 residues. The V end lost 4 bases, the J end lost 2 bases, and 14 bases lay between the germline ends. CDR3 bases: TGTGCCAGCAGCACCAAAGCGGCGAACACAGATACGCAGTATTTT. Translated, it gives CASSTKAANTDTQYF.

The V call is TRBV6-1, the J call TRBJ2-2; D perhaps matches TRBD2 (7 bases). Germline CDR1 reads MNHNS; CDR2 reads SASEGT. V was trimmed by 2 bases and J by 5 bases, leaving 12 bases between them. The CDR3 is 15 amino acids. CDR3 residues: CASSERGGLTGELFF. CDR3 in DNA: TGTGCCAGCAGTGAAAGGGGGGGATTGACCGGGGAGCTGTTTTTT.

This chain connects TRBV28 to TRBJ2-7; 7 bases are shared with TRBD1. The CDR3 loop spans 14 amino acids. From germline, CDR1 is MDHEN and CDR2 SYDVKM. V lost 7 bases to trimming and J lost 5 bases; unmatched junction nucleotides: 11. DNA for the CDR3: TGTGCCAGCACTCCGGGACAGACAGTTGACGAGCAGTACTTC. Translation gives CASTPGQTVDEQYF.

The rearrangement joins TRBV6-5 to TRBJ2-7, with D possibly matching TRBD1 (5 bases). The length of the CDR3 is 12 residues. Trimming removed 7 bases at V and 2 bases at J, with 9 bases between. Germline CDR1 and CDR2: MNHEY and SVGAGI. CDR3: CASTKTAYEQYF. Written as DNA, the CDR3 is TGTGCCAGCACTAAGACAGCCTACGAGCAGTACTTC.

This clone was found a few times. The chain combines TRBV7-9 with TRBJ1-3; D possibly corresponds to TRBD1 (5 bases). V lost 1 base and J 3 bases, leaving 16 bases between the germline ends. Germline-derived CDR1 and CDR2 are SEHNR and FQNEAQ (reference sequence). There are 17 residues in the CDR3. The CDR3 DNA reads TGTGCCAGCAGCTTAGGAGGGGCAGGGCTCAGTGGAAACACCATATATTTT. This gives the protein CASSLGGAGLSGNTIYF. The full variable domain, rest sourced from reference TRBV7-9 and TRBJ1-3, is DTGVSQNPRHKITKRGQNVTFRCDPISEHNRLYWYRQTLGQGPEFLTYFQNEAQLEKSRLLSDRFSAERPKGSFSTLEIQRTEQGDSAMYLCASSLGGAGLSGNTIYFGEGSWLTVV.

The chain is built from TRBV30 and TRBJ2-1; TRBD2 matches 12 bases. Germline CDR1 and CDR2: GTSNPN and SVGIG (reference sequence). CDR3 length equals 15 residues. Trimming at V came to 5 bases and at J to 6 bases, leaving 8 bases not matched to a gene. The CDR3 nucleotides are TGTGCCTGGTTGACCCCTAGCGGGAGGGTCAATGAGCAGTTCTTC. This codes for CAWLTPSGRVNEQFF.

Within the sample, this clone is medium-sized. V and J are TRBV9 and TRBJ1-4, with a possible D match to TRBD1 (6 bases). This CDR3 contains 17 residues. V was cut by 4 bases and J by 0 bases, with 16 bases left in between. Germline V gene data show CDR1 as SGDLS and CDR2 as YYNGEE. In DNA, the CDR3 is TGTGCCAGCAGCCCCGCAATGACAGGAACAACTAATGAAAAACTGTTTTTT. Translated: CASSPAMTGTTNEKLFF.

The gene calls are TRBV10-3 and TRBJ2-3; TRBD2 matches 12 bases. With 4 bases clipped from V and 1 base from J, the junction kept 0 bases outside the gene matches. The CDR3 is 15 residues long. Per the germline V gene, CDR1 is ENHRY and CDR2 is SYGVKD. CDR3 bases: TGTGCCATCAGTGGACTAGCGGGAGGCACAGATACGCAGTATTTT. This encodes CAISGLAGGTDTQYF.

This clone occurred once. The chain employs TRBV27 and TRBJ2-5, with D possibly matching TRBD2 (6 bases). Germline V gene data show CDR1 as MNHEY and CDR2 as SMNVEV (reference sequence). V was clipped by 5 bases and J by 7 bases, with 17 bases between them. The CDR3 spans 14 residues. CDR3 sequence reads: CASSSRERLGTQYF. The CDR3 coding sequence is TGTGCCAGCAGTAGCCGGGAGCGACTAGGGACCCAGTACTTC.

The rearrangement uses TRBV6-7 and TRBJ1-4; D is uncertain. TRBV6-7 is an ORF, and what it does is uncertain. The ends were cut back, 11 bases at V and 3 bases at J, with 28 bases in the middle. The CDR3 consists of 18 residues. The DNA of the CDR3 is TGTGCCCCAAAAGGGTTCCATCCAGCCACGGAGGCTAATGAAAAACTGTTTTTT. Encoded protein: CAPKGFHPATEANEKLFF.

This sequence joins TRBV19 and TRBJ1-4, with a possible D match to TRBD1 (5 bases). Germline CDR1 LNHDA, CDR2 SQIVND (reference sequence). The ends were cut back, 6 bases at V and 0 bases at J, with 11 bases in the middle. CDR3 length: 15 residues. CDR3 DNA sequence: TGTGCCAGTAGCCCCCGAGGGGCAACTAATGAAAAACTGTTTTTT. Translated, it gives CASSPRGATNEKLFF. Full variable domain (missing parts from reference TRBV19 and TRBJ1-4): DGGITQSPKYLFRKEGQNVTLSCEQNLNHDAMYWYRQDPGQGLRLIYYSQIVNDFQKGDIAEGYSVSREKKESFPLTVTSAQKNPTAFYLCASSPRGATNEKLFFGSGTQLSVL.

The V call is TRBV6-4, the J call TRBJ2-2; D is unclear. Per the germline V gene, CDR1 is MRHNA and CDR2 is SNTAGT. The CDR3 length is 14 residues. V shed 5 bases and J shed 1 base, with 8 bases lying between them. CDR3 in amino acids: CASSQGRNTGELFF. The CDR3 DNA follows: TGTGCCAGCAGTCAAGGACGGAACACCGGGGAGCTGTTTTTT.

This clone was seen just once. This chain links TRBV5-1 with TRBJ1-1; D ambiguous. Looked up from germline, CDR1 is SGHRS and CDR2 is YFSETQ. The V and J ends lost 5 bases and 2 bases respectively, with 13 bases between them. This CDR3 region has 14 residues. The CDR3: CASRRVLGNTEAFF. The CDR3 nucleotides read TGCGCCAGCAGAAGGGTCCTGGGTAACACTGAAGCTTTCTTT.

The chain links TRBV18 to TRBJ2-5; no reliable D call. The CDR3 is 13 residues long. Trimming took off 0 bases at V and 5 bases at J, with 7 bases between the two ends. Germline CDR1 and CDR2: KGHSH and LQKENI. CDR3 sequence reads: CASSPPGRETQYF. CDR3 bases: TGTGCCAGCTCACCACCGGGCCGGGAGACCCAGTACTTC.

V usage is TRBV28 and J usage is TRBJ1-4, with D tentatively TRBD1 (5 bases). The CDR3 loop spans 16 amino acids. Trimming left V 7 bases short and J 3 bases short, with 18 bases between. CDR1 is MDHEN and CDR2 is SYDVKM in the germline V gene. The CDR3 DNA follows: TGTGCCAGCAAGGGATACCGGGGGAGAGCTAATGAAAAACTGTTTTTT. Its protein is CASKGYRGRANEKLFF. Drawing the rest from reference TRBV28 and TRBJ1-4, the complete variable domain is DVKVTQSSRYLVKRTGEKVFLECVQDMDHENMFWYRQDPGLGLRLIYFSYDVKMKEKGDIPEGYSVSREKKERFSLILESASTNQTSMYLCASKGYRGRANEKLFFGSGTQLSVL.

This chain's CDR3 is CATSRTGSTNEKLFF. The DNA of the CDR3 is TGTGCCACCAGCCGTACAGGGAGCACTAATGAAAAACTGTTTTTT. This chain links TRBV15 with TRBJ1-4; D is perhaps TRBD1 (6 bases). Trimming stripped 5 bases from V and 2 bases from J, with 12 bases between. The CDR3 sequence is 15 residues long. The germline V gene has CDR1 LNHNV and CDR2 YYDKDF (reference sequence).

V and J are TRBV6-1 and TRBJ2-3, with 7 bases that match TRBD2. Germline CDR1 is MNHNS and CDR2 is SASEGT. This CDR3 spans 15 amino acids. V lost 6 bases, J lost 2 bases, and 8 bases stayed unmatched. The CDR3 loop is CASRALGGNTDTQYF. The CDR3 coding sequence is TGTGCCAGCAGGGCGCTGGGGGGGAACACAGATACGCAGTATTTT.

J is TRBJ1-5 and V is TRBV6-1; 10 bases align to TRBD1. The CDR3 sequence is 19 residues long. Unmatched junction bases numbered 13, after V lost 3 bases and J lost 2 bases. Per the germline V gene, CDR1 is MNHNS and CDR2 is SASEGT. Here the CDR3 DNA reads TGTGCCAGCAGTGATTTGGACAGGGGGGGAAAGTTGCGCAATCAGCCCCAGCATTTT. Translating gives CASSDLDRGGKLRNQPQHF.

V and J are TRBV10-2 and TRBJ1-2; no firm D call. The germline V gene has CDR1 WSHSY and CDR2 SAAADI. V gave up 3 bases and J gave up 8 bases, with 13 bases separating them. The CDR3 is 13 residues long. The CDR3: CASSEPGERGYTF. The CDR3 bases are TGCGCCAGCAGTGAACCAGGCGAGAGGGGCTACACCTTC.

The genes are TRBV19 and TRBJ2-3, with D maybe TRBD1 (6 bases). Germline-derived CDR1 and CDR2 are LNHDA and SQIVND (reference sequence). The CDR3 is 14 residues long. Trimming took 10 bases from V and 5 from J, leaving 19 bases between them. The CDR3 sequence is CATHGEQGRDTQYF. The CDR3, as DNA: TGTGCCACCCACGGAGAGCAGGGGAGAGATACGCAGTATTTT. Full variable domain (missing parts from reference TRBV19 and TRBJ2-3): DGGITQSPKYLFRKEGQNVTLSCEQNLNHDAMYWYRQDPGQGLRLIYYSQIVNDFQKGDIAEGYSVSREKKESFPLTVTSAQKNPTAFYLCATHGEQGRDTQYFGPGTRLTVL.

The rearrangement links TRBV7-2 to TRBJ2-1, with D possibly being TRBD1 (5 bases). This CDR3 has 15 amino acids. V was pared by 2 bases and J by 6 bases, with 14 bases between. Germline V gene lookup returns CDR1 SGHTA and CDR2 FQGNSA. The CDR3 region has the DNA TGTGCCAGCAGCTTAAGCTTGGGAAGGGGCAATGAGCAGTTCTTC. Protein: CASSLSLGRGNEQFF.

This chain connects TRBV7-9 to TRBJ2-2, with 8 bases lining up with TRBD2. V lost 3 bases and J lost 2; bases outside the gene matches: 11. CDR3 length equals 18 residues. Germline V CDR1 and CDR2: SEHNR, FQNEAQ (reference sequence). The DNA of the CDR3 is TGTGCCAGCAGCTTGGAACGCGGGGGGACAAGAAACACCGGGGAGCTGTTTTTT. Translated, it gives CASSLERGGTRNTGELFF.

V is TRBV4-2 and J is TRBJ2-5, with TRBD2 identical over 8 bases. J gave up 3 bases and V 8 bases, and 11 bases lay outside the gene matches. Germline lookup yields CDR1 LGHNA and CDR2 YNFKEQ. The CDR3 has 15 residues. The CDR3 here is CASSPGGAGEETQYF. DNA for the CDR3: TGTGCCAGCTCGCCGGGGGGAGCGGGAGAAGAGACCCAGTACTTC.

This clone was counted a single time. The chain carries TRBV9 and TRBJ2-3; 8 nucleotides agree with TRBD2. Trimming cost V 0 bases and J 5 bases; bases outside gene matches: 8. This CDR3 comprises 16 residues. Germline loops: CDR1 SGDLS, CDR2 YYNGEE. Here the CDR3 DNA reads TGTGCCAGCAGCGTAGAGGGTAGCGGGGTGGGAGATACGCAGTATTTT. It is translated as CASSVEGSGVGDTQYF.

CDR3 DNA: TGTGCCAGCAGCCCAGAGGTTTCTCCCTTTGGCTACACCTTC. Translating it yields CASSPEVSPFGYTF. The chain combines TRBV6-1 with TRBJ1-2, with D unresolved. The CDR3 length is 14 residues. The germline V gene has CDR1 MNHNS and CDR2 SASEGT. The V gene lost 6 bases and the J gene lost 7 bases, with 18 bases spanning the gap.

The chain recombines TRBV18 with TRBJ2-1; 13 positions agree with TRBD2. The CDR3 totals 14 residues. The germline V gene encodes CDR1 KGHSH and CDR2 LQKENI. The V segment lost 5 bases and the J segment 10 bases; nucleotides outside the gene matches: 5. CDR3 coding DNA: TGTGCCAGCTCAGTTGCGACTAGCGGGAGGGAGCAGTTCTTC. This translates into CASSVATSGREQFF. Filled out from reference TRBV18 and TRBJ2-1, the complete variable domain reads NAGVMQNPRHLVRRRGQEARLRCSPMKGHSHVYWYRQLPEEGLKFMVYLQKENIIDESGMPKERFSAEFPKEGPSILRIQQVVRGDSAAYFCASSVATSGREQFFGPGTRLTVL.

This chain joins TRBV7-9 and TRBJ2-3; TRBD2 might be the D (5 bases). Trimming took 7 bases from V and 2 from J, leaving 13 bases between them. The CDR3 runs 14 residues. Germline V gives CDR1 SEHNR, CDR2 FQNEAQ (reference sequence). CDR3 amino acids: CASTPPRVTDTQYF. In nucleotides, the CDR3 is TGTGCCAGCACTCCACCGCGGGTCACAGATACGCAGTATTTT.

V and J are TRBV6-6 and TRBJ2-4; D possibly corresponds to TRBD2 (5 bases). The CDR3 length is 16 residues. Per the germline V gene, CDR1 is MNHNY and CDR2 is SVGAGI (reference sequence). The V end was cut by 3 bases, the J end by 2 bases, with 14 bases between. CDR3 sequence reads: CASSYRPEGTKNIQYF. In DNA form, the CDR3 reads TGTGCCAGCAGTTATCGCCCAGAGGGTACCAAAAACATTCAGTACTTC.